What follows are 20 T cell receptor beta chains derived from one specimen sequenced in a study of CD8+ T cells in alopecia areata. Treatment indicated: oral pan-JAK inhibitor, 5-10 mg twice daily. As the sequencing template, cDNA was produced by extracting RNA and reverse transcribing it. The repertoire was sequenced with immunoSEQ multiplex PCR; TCRdb's copy has only in-frame clones and lacks some. Of fewer than 350,000 clones in the sample, more than 45% were seen once. The specimen was CD4+ T cells sorted from blood, collected at week 24, from a patient treated with tofacitinib. All receptors derive from a human donor with alopecia areata.

This clone turned up a few times. The V call is TRBV18, the J call TRBJ2-4; maybe TRBD1 (5 bases). This CDR3 has 13 residues. The germline V gene encodes CDR1 KGHSH and CDR2 LQKENI. The V end was cut by 1 base, the J end by 15 bases, with 16 bases between. CDR3 sequence: CASSPQGDSSWYF. DNA for the CDR3: TGTGCCAGCTCACCACAAGGTGACAGCAGTTGGTACTTC.

CDR3 nucleotide sequence: TGTGCCAGCAGGACAGGGCCTGGGGCCAACGTCCTGACTTTC. Translation gives CASRTGPGANVLTF. The chain links TRBV28 to TRBJ2-6, with 7 bases identical to TRBD1. J lost 2 bases, V lost 6 bases, and 1 base had no gene match. This CDR3 has 14 residues. The germline V gene has CDR1 MDHEN and CDR2 SYDVKM.

In this sample, this clone turned up a few times. The genes are TRBV27 and TRBJ2-2; 10 bases map to TRBD1. The germline CDR1 and CDR2 sequences are MNHEY and SMNVEV (reference sequence). This CDR3 region has 14 residues. J was trimmed by 4 bases and V by 11 bases; bases with no gene match: 7. In DNA, the CDR3 is TGTGCCGGGAGACAGGGGGCGGGCACCGGGGAGCTGTTTTTT. Protein: CAGRQGAGTGELFF.

This clone was found a few times. The genes are TRBV4-1 and TRBJ2-4, with TRBD2 matching over 9 bases. The trim removed 1 base at V and 6 bases at J, leaving 4 bases unmatched. The CDR3 length is 15 residues. Germline V gene lookup returns CDR1 MGHRA and CDR2 YSYEKL. DNA for the CDR3: TGCGCCAGCAGCCAAGGGCCGACTAGCGGAAACATTCAGTACTTC. Residues: CASSQGPTSGNIQYF.

This clone was counted a few times. J is TRBJ2-1 and V is TRBV30, with D perhaps TRBD1 (6 bases). Germline V lookup: CDR1 GTSNPN, CDR2 SVGIG (reference sequence). Trimming left V 2 bases short and J 6 bases short, with 11 bases between. This CDR3 region has 13 residues. CDR3 in amino acids: CAWSLKGGNEQFF. The CDR3 DNA reads as TGTGCCTGGAGTTTAAAAGGGGGCAATGAGCAGTTCTTC.

The genes are TRBV28 and TRBJ2-1; D is ambiguous. Germline V gene lookup returns CDR1 MDHEN and CDR2 SYDVKM. The CDR3 runs to 11 residues. V lost 5 bases and J lost 9, with 8 bases in between. In nucleotides, the CDR3 is TGTGCCAGCAGTCCCCGAGGTGAGCAGTTCTTC. Amino acids: CASSPRGEQFF. The variable domain in full, completed from reference TRBV28 and TRBJ2-1, reads DVKVTQSSRYLVKRTGEKVFLECVQDMDHENMFWYRQDPGLGLRLIYFSYDVKMKEKGDIPEGYSVSREKKERFSLILESASTNQTSMYLCASSPRGEQFFGPGTRLTVL.

The chain uses TRBV7-2 and TRBJ2-1; 7 nucleotides match TRBD1. Germline V lookup: CDR1 SGHTA, CDR2 FQGNSA. The trim removed 1 base at V and 8 bases at J, leaving 5 bases unmatched. The CDR3 is made up of 14 amino acids. CDR3 protein: CASSLVRGTHEQFF. CDR3 sequence (DNA): TGTGCCAGCAGCTTAGTCAGGGGGACACATGAGCAGTTCTTC.

V is TRBV5-1 and J is TRBJ1-5; possibly TRBD1 for D (6 bases). CDR1 is SGHRS and CDR2 is YFSETQ in the germline V gene. The CDR3 extends over 13 amino acids. V lost 4 bases and J lost 7, with 12 bases in between. The CDR3 bases are TGCGCCAGCAGCCAGCAGACAGGACAGCCCCAGCATTTT. This translates into CASSQQTGQPQHF. Full variable domain (missing parts from reference TRBV5-1 and TRBJ1-5): KAGVTQTPRYLIKTRGQQVTLSCSPISGHRSVSWYQQTPGQGLQFLFEYFSETQRNKGNFPGRFSGRQFSNSRSEMNVSTLELGDSALYLCASSQQTGQPQHFGDGTRLSIL.

This chain links TRBV9 with TRBJ2-7, with D perhaps matching TRBD1 (7 bases). Germline assignment: CDR1 SGDLS and CDR2 YYNGEE. The CDR3 sequence is 13 residues long. Deletions cut 2 bases from V and 6 bases from J, with 12 bases between. The DNA for the CDR3 is TGTGCCAGCAGCGTCCGGCAGGGGGGCGAGCAGTACTTC. It specifies CASSVRQGGEQYF.

This clone was counted only a few times. This chain uses TRBV11-2 with TRBJ2-5; weak D call: TRBD1 (6 bases). This CDR3 spans 13 amino acids. The V end lost 3 bases, the J end lost 5 bases, and 10 bases lay between the germline ends. Germline V lookup: CDR1 SGHAT, CDR2 FQNNGV. CDR3 in DNA: TGTGCCAGCAGCTTGGGACATCGGGAGACCCAGTACTTC. Protein sequence: CASSLGHRETQYF.

Notes on this clone: The germline gene is not matched at one end of the junction; a read error may be the cause. This rearrangement joins TRBV7-3 to TRBJ1-1, with D perhaps TRBD1 (5 bases). Germline V gene lookup returns CDR1 SGHTA and CDR2 FQGTGA. The CDR3 consists of 13 residues. The CDR3 nucleotides read TGTGCCAACAGCCCCAGGGATAAAGCTGAAGCTTTCTTT. It codes for CANSPRDKAEAFF.

The genes are TRBV15 and TRBJ1-4; D is unclear. Germline CDR1 reads LNHNV; CDR2 reads YYDKDF (reference sequence). The CDR3 spans 15 residues. V shed 0 bases and J shed 2 bases, with 7 bases lying between them. The CDR3 DNA is TGTGCCACCAGCAGAGATGGCGTGACTAATGAAAAACTGTTTTTT. It codes for CATSRDGVTNEKLFF. Combining the CDR3 with reference TRBV15 and TRBJ1-4 gives the whole variable domain DAMVIQNPRYQVTQFGKPVTLSCSQTLNHNVMYWYQQKSSQAPKLLFHYYDKDFNNEADTPDNFQSRRPNTSFCFLDIRSPGLGDTAMYLCATSRDGVTNEKLFFGSGTQLSVL.

Concerning this clone: Other DNA variants within this sample encode the same CDR3. This rearrangement joins TRBV20-1 to TRBJ2-7, with no clear D. The CDR3 has 11 amino acids. V gave up 3 bases and J gave up 4 bases, with 7 bases separating them. Germline V gene sequence: CDR1 DFQATT, CDR2 SNEGSKA (reference sequence). The CDR3 reads CSARVGYEQYF. CDR3 nucleotides: TGCAGTGCTAGGGTAGGATACGAGCAGTACTTC.

The chain joins TRBV6-5 to TRBJ1-2, with TRBD1 as a possible D gene (5 bases). The length of the CDR3 is 16 residues. V was clipped by 0 bases and J by 8 bases, with 19 bases between them. CDR1 is MNHEY, CDR2 SVGAGI, per germline. The CDR3 bases are TGTGCCAGCAGTTACTCGACGCGGGGCCGGTCCGGGGGCTACACCTTC. It is translated as CASSYSTRGRSGGYTF.

The chain is built from TRBV5-4 and TRBJ2-5; 7 bases agree with TRBD1. J gave up 3 bases and V 4 bases, and 6 bases lay outside the gene matches. The CDR3 length is 14 residues. The germline CDR1 and CDR2 sequences are SGHNT and YYREEE (reference sequence). CDR3 sequence (DNA): TGTGCCAGCAGCCAGAACAGGGGAAAAGAGACCCAGTACTTC. Translating gives CASSQNRGKETQYF.

The chain is built from TRBV30 and TRBJ2-3, with unresolved D. The CDR3 extends over 12 amino acids. The germline V gene encodes CDR1 GTSNPN and CDR2 SVGIG (reference sequence). Trimming shortened V by 7 bases and J by 5 bases, and 13 bases separated the two germline ends. The CDR3 protein is CAYLVVRDTQYF. The CDR3 coding sequence is TGTGCCTACCTCGTGGTCCGAGATACGCAGTATTTT. The entire variable domain, with the rest obtained from reference TRBV30 and TRBJ2-3, is as follows: SQTIHQWPATLVQPVGSPLSLECTVEGTSNPNLYWYRQAAGRGLQLLFYSVGIGQISSEVPQNLSASRPQDRQFILSSKKLLLSDSGFYLCAYLVVRDTQYFGPGTRLTVL.

This clone showed up just a few times. This chain joins TRBV18 and TRBJ2-5, with TRBD1 matching over 11 bases. The germline gives CDR1 KGHSH, CDR2 LQKENI. CDR3 length: 17 amino acids. V trimming: 6 bases; J trimming: 5 bases; junction bases outside the gene matches: 14. CDR3 in amino acids: CASSPRSGTGGMETQYF. The CDR3 DNA reads TGTGCCAGCTCGCCCCGATCCGGGACAGGGGGAATGGAGACCCAGTACTTC.

V is TRBV28 and J is TRBJ2-7; D unclear. CDR1 is MDHEN and CDR2 is SYDVKM in the germline V gene. The CDR3 has 14 residues. V lost 3 bases and J lost 7, with 16 bases in between. CDR3 in amino acids: CASSLGNPGGEQYF. CDR3 coding DNA: TGTGCCAGCAGTTTGGGGAATCCCGGTGGGGAGCAGTACTTC.

V and J are TRBV30 and TRBJ1-1; no firm D call. This CDR3 spans 13 amino acids. Germline assignment: CDR1 GTSNPN and CDR2 SVGIG (reference sequence). V lost 3 bases, J lost 8 bases, and 16 bases lay in between. CDR3 residues: CAWRSGRPTEAFF. Written as DNA, the CDR3 is TGTGCCTGGAGGAGTGGGAGGCCCACCGAAGCTTTCTTT.

The rearrangement uses TRBV29-1 and TRBJ2-2; D is ambiguous. This CDR3 region has 14 residues. The V and J ends lost 7 bases and 0 bases respectively, with 12 bases between them. Germline CDR1 SQVTM, CDR2 ANQGSEA. The CDR3: CSGSSAANTGELFF. DNA for the CDR3: TGCAGCGGGTCAAGTGCAGCGAACACCGGGGAGCTGTTTTTT.